This TCR beta chain is drawn from a study of blood T cells in healthy people across ages. Then a second PCR, running roughly 6 to 11 cycles, was carried out with a sample-barcoded 5' primer and a J-beta primer mix. TCRdb processed the 5' RACE reads anew with MiXCR; each CDR3 protein has one entry. The sample carries 1.4 million to 1.5 million distinct CDR3 sequences, around 39% recorded once. This CDR3 has 15 residues. The V end lost 0 bases, the J end lost 2 bases, and 10 bases lay between the germline ends. In germline, CDR1 is MNHEY, CDR2 SVGEGT. The chain couples TRBV6-2 or TRBV6-3 to TRBJ2-5; D call uncertain. This sequence was found in a woman between 18 and 29 years old in good health. Sequenced input: blood. The DNA for the CDR3 is TGTGCCAGCAGTTACTCGATACGTAAACAAGAGACCCAGTACTTC. Protein sequence: CASSYSIRKQETQYF.